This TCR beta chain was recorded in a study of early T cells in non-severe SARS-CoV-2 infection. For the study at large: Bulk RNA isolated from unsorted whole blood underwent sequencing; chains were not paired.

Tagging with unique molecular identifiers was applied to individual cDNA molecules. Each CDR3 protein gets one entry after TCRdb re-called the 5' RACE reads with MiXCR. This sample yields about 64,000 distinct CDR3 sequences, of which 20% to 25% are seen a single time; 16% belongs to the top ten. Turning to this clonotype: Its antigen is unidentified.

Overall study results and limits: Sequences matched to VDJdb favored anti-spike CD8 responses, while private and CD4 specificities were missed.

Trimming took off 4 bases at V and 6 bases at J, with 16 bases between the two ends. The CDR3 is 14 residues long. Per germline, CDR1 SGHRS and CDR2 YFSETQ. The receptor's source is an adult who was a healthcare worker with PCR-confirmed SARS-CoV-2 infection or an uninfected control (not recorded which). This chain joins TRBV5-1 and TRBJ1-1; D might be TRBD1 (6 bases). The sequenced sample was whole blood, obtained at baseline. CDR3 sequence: CASSPGTSKAEAFF. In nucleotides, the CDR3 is TGCGCCAGCAGCCCAGGGACATCCAAGGCTGAAGCTTTCTTT.